These 12 T cell receptor beta chains originate from one sample sequenced in a study of blood T cell repertoires in COVID-19. Profiled with immunoSEQ multiplex PCR; TCRdb holds only in-frame clones, not every one. The table includes roughly 25,000 clones, 85% to 90% detected once. Sequences were obtained from peripheral blood. All receptors come from a man between 65 and 85 years old with acute or convalescent COVID-19.

This clone occurred once. The V gene is TRBV12-3 or TRBV12-4, the J gene TRBJ1-2; D unclear. The CDR3 sequence is 13 residues long. V was trimmed by 3 bases and J by 0 bases, leaving 5 bases between them. CDR3 residues: CASSFGANYGYTF. The CDR3, as DNA: TGTGCCAGCAGTTTCGGGGCTAACTATGGCTACACCTTC.

The chain links TRBV25-1 to TRBJ1-6; 7 bases align to TRBD1. Germline V CDR1 and CDR2: MGHDK, SYGVNS. The CDR3 runs 11 residues. V was pared by 6 bases and J by 15 bases, with 5 bases of the junction left unmatched. CDR3 region: CASSPGQDLHF. CDR3 nucleotide sequence: TGTGCCAGCAGCCCCGGACAGGACCTCCACTTT.

V and J are TRBV3-1 (or the pseudogene TRBV3-2) and TRBJ2-2; TRBD1 agrees at 9 bases. The germline gives CDR1 LGHDT, CDR2 YNNKEL (reference sequence). This CDR3 contains 16 residues. J was trimmed by 6 bases and V by 3 bases; bases with no gene match: 8. The CDR3 loop is CASSHWTGAAPGELFF. CDR3 DNA sequence: TGTGCCAGCAGCCATTGGACAGGGGCAGCCCCCGGGGAGCTGTTTTTT.

The chain links TRBV9 to TRBJ2-5; 7 nucleotides align to TRBD2. Germline V gene data show CDR1 as SGDLS and CDR2 as YYNGEE. The ends lost 0 bases at V and 5 bases at J; junction bases unmatched: 7. The CDR3 runs to 15 residues. Written as DNA, the CDR3 is TGTGCCAGCAGCGTAGTTGCTAGCGGAGTTGAGACCCAGTACTTC. Translating gives CASSVVASGVETQYF.

This rearrangement joins TRBV9 to TRBJ2-5; TRBD2 agrees at 10 bases. Germline V gene sequence: CDR1 SGDLS, CDR2 YYNGEE. The CDR3 covers 16 residues. V lost 0 bases to trimming and J lost 1 base; unmatched junction nucleotides: 3. The CDR3, as DNA: TGTGCCAGCAGCGTAGGCTCTAGCGGGAGCCAAGAGACCCAGTACTTC. Amino acids: CASSVGSSGSQETQYF.

The gene calls are TRBV11-3 and TRBJ2-5; D uncertain. CDR1 is SGHNT and CDR2 is YENEEA in the germline V gene. V was pared by 5 bases and J by 4 bases, with 11 bases between. The CDR3 has 13 residues. CDR3 in DNA: TGTGCCAGCAGCCAAACCCGGAGAGAGACCCAGTACTTC. Protein: CASSQTRRETQYF.

This chain links TRBV3-1 (or the pseudogene TRBV3-2) with TRBJ2-5, with D possibly being TRBD2 (5 bases). This CDR3 is built from 15 residues. Germline-derived CDR1 and CDR2 are LGHDT and YNNKEL (reference sequence). V shed 0 bases and J shed 4 bases, with 12 bases lying between them. CDR3 bases: TGTGCCAGCAGCCAAGAAGCGGTTACATTAGAGACCCAGTACTTC. The encoded protein is CASSQEAVTLETQYF.

The gene calls are TRBV2 and TRBJ2-7; TRBD1 aligns across 10 bases. The CDR3 consists of 18 residues. Germline V lookup: CDR1 SNHLY, CDR2 FYNNEI. V lost 4 bases and J lost 2; bases outside the gene matches: 14. This chain's CDR3 is CASSVSGGQGLLTYEQYF. The CDR3 DNA reads as TGTGCCAGCAGTGTATCCGGGGGACAGGGGCTGCTTACCTACGAGCAGTACTTC.

The chain has TRBV5-6 and TRBJ2-3, with 15 bases that match TRBD2. The CDR3 contains 16 residues. The germline V gene encodes CDR1 SGHDT and CDR2 YYEEEE. With 5 bases clipped from V and 7 bases from J, the junction kept 8 bases outside the gene matches. The CDR3 is CASSPGLAGGRNTQYF. CDR3 bases: TGTGCCAGCAGTCCGGGACTAGCGGGAGGCAGGAATACGCAGTATTTT.

The chain carries TRBV18 and TRBJ2-5; D is perhaps TRBD2 (6 bases). Trimming removed 1 base at V and 2 bases at J, with 11 bases between. Germline values: CDR1 KGHSH, CDR2 LQKENI. The length of the CDR3 is 15 residues. The CDR3 nucleotides read TGTGCCAGCTCACCACGCGACGGAGGGCAAGAGACCCAGTACTTC. Its protein product is CASSPRDGGQETQYF.

CDR3 sequence reads: CASSGGADTQYF. DNA of the CDR3: TGTGCCAGCTCAGGAGGAGCAGATACGCAGTATTTT. The chain uses TRBV18 and TRBJ2-3; TRBD2 is a possible D gene (5 bases). Germline V gene sequence: CDR1 KGHSH, CDR2 LQKENI. The V end lost 5 bases, the J end lost 4 bases, and 7 bases lay between the germline ends. The CDR3 runs 12 residues.

V and J are TRBV5-4 and TRBJ2-2; 13 bases match TRBD2. The CDR3 has 16 amino acids. Losses at the gene ends were 4 bases for V and 5 bases for J; bases not matched to a gene: 5. Germline V lookup: CDR1 SGHNT, CDR2 YYREEE (reference sequence). Here the CDR3 reads CASSALAGGGTGELFF. Written as DNA, the CDR3 is TGTGCCAGCAGCGCACTAGCGGGAGGGGGTACCGGGGAGCTGTTTTTT.